The 27 T cell receptor beta chains below all came from one sample that was sequenced in a study of read filtering for tumor transcriptome and immune sequencing (dated by TCRdb to the early 2020s). The sequencer listed for this sample is Illumina HiSeq 4000. TCR libraries were constructed from 400 ng RNA using the Immunoverse kit, and molecular barcoded adaptors covering alpha/delta and beta/gamma chains were employed. TCRdb reprocessing: public reads trimmed at Q25 with fastp, clones called with MiXCR, in-frame beta chains kept. Identical CDR3 protein sequences are pooled into one entry, listed with their most common genes and DNA. This sample holds approximately 62,000 distinct CDR3 sequences; roughly 19% were observed only once. The ten largest clones add up to approximately 11% of the sample. Sequenced material: a population of CD138-negative cells sorted from bone marrow. Interpreted using the paper, the cell subset or site label stands for: bone marrow mononuclear cells depleted of CD138+ plasma/myeloma cells by negative magnetic selection. The receptors shown here come from a donor at least 40 years old with multiple myeloma.

Notes on this clonotype: A read error is likely here: a far larger clone is one base away. V is TRBV11-3 and J is TRBJ2-1; unclear D gene. Trimming took off 4 bases at V and 7 bases at J, with 23 bases between the two ends. The germline gives CDR1 SGHNT, CDR2 YENEEA. The CDR3 totals 17 residues. The CDR3, as DNA: TGTGCCAGCAGCTACCCCACGGCGAGAGGCTTCGGGAATGAGCAGTTCTTC. It encodes CASSYPTARGFGNEQFF.

This clonotype occurred many times. The chain uses TRBV9 and TRBJ2-3; TRBD2 matches at 8 bases. V lost 7 bases and J lost 6; bases outside the gene matches: 16. From germline, CDR1 is SGDLS and CDR2 YYNGEE. This CDR3 has 16 residues. The CDR3: CASAVTSGHSVDTQYF. In DNA form, the CDR3 reads TGTGCCAGCGCCGTTACTAGCGGACACTCAGTCGATACGCAGTATTTT.

This clonotype was seen ten or more times. This chain uses TRBV12-3 or TRBV12-4 with TRBJ2-1; the D gene is possibly TRBD2 (7 bases). The CDR3 sequence is 13 residues long. The V end lost 3 bases, the J end lost 8 bases, and 11 bases lay between the germline ends. CDR3 bases: TGTGCCAGCAGTTTTAAAGGGGGGGATGAGCAGTTCTTC. This gives the protein CASSFKGGDEQFF.

This clonotype was picked up many times. The CDR3 DNA reads as TGTGCCAGCAGTAGACTCGGACAGGGAGAAGATGGCTACACCTTC. It encodes CASSRLGQGEDGYTF. V usage is TRBV28 and J usage is TRBJ1-2; 8 nucleotides agree with TRBD1. With V trimmed by 5 bases and J by 6 bases, 11 bases remained unmatched. The CDR3 spans 15 residues. CDR1 and CDR2 (germline): MDHEN, SYDVKM.

Ten or more counts support this clonotype. The rearrangement uses TRBV7-9 and TRBJ2-5; weak D call: TRBD2 (6 bases). Germline values: CDR1 SEHNR, CDR2 FQNEAQ (reference sequence). The ends were cut back, 2 bases at V and 6 bases at J, with 19 bases in the middle. The CDR3 sequence is 16 residues long. CDR3: CASSLPGPGDRKTQYF. CDR3 bases: TGTGCCAGCAGCTTACCGGGTCCGGGAGACCGAAAGACCCAGTACTTC.

In this sample, this clonotype turned up many times. A much larger clone is a single base away; this may be a read error. The chain has TRBV7-3 and TRBJ2-1, with D perhaps matching TRBD2 (6 bases). The V gene lost 2 bases and the J gene lost 0 bases, with 8 bases spanning the gap. Germline assignment: CDR1 SGHTA and CDR2 FQGTGA. The CDR3 extends over 15 amino acids. Here the CDR3 DNA reads TGTGCCAGCAGCTTAGGAGCGGGCTCCTACAATGAGCAGTTCTTC. This codes for CASSLGAGSYNEQFF.

This clonotype was counted ten times or more. This chain links TRBV25-1 with TRBJ2-2; D perhaps matches TRBD1 (6 bases). Trimming stripped 3 bases from V and 0 bases from J, with 14 bases between. CDR1 and CDR2 (germline): MGHDK, SYGVNS. This CDR3 region has 17 residues. The CDR3 DNA sequence: TGTGCCAGCAGTGACCCACTCAGGGGCACGAACACCGGGGAGCTGTTTTTT. Translation: CASSDPLRGTNTGELFF.

With respect to this clonotype: At one boundary the junction diverges from the germline segment, which might be a read error. CDR3 sequence (DNA): TGTGCCAGCAGTTACTCGATGGTTGGGGCAGGGATGAACACCTGGGAGCTGTTTTTT. Protein: CASSYSMVGAGMNTWELFF. This rearrangement joins TRBV6-5 to TRBJ2-2; weak D call: TRBD1 (5 bases). Looked up from germline, CDR1 is MNHEY and CDR2 is SVGAGI. The CDR3 has 19 amino acids.

This clonotype was observed many times. V usage is TRBV9 and J usage is TRBJ2-7, with D perhaps given as TRBD1 or TRBD2 (5 bases each). In germline, CDR1 is SGDLS, CDR2 YYNGEE. Trimming took off 4 bases at V and 1 base at J, with 12 bases between the two ends. This CDR3 has 14 amino acids. In DNA form, the CDR3 reads TGTGCCAGCAGCCCCCGGGACGGGTCCTACGAGCAGTACTTC. Translating it yields CASSPRDGSYEQYF.

Points on this clonotype: This likely reflects a read error, since a far larger clone is one base away. The gene calls are TRBV6-6 and TRBJ2-5; 7 nucleotides agree with TRBD2. CDR1 MNHNY and CDR2 SVGAGI come from the germline V gene (reference sequence). The CDR3 sequence is 14 residues long. The DNA of the CDR3 is TGTGCCGGCAGCCTCTCTGGGGAGGGGGAGACCCAGTACTTC. Amino acid sequence: CAGSLSGEGETQYF.

This clonotype was observed at least ten times. This sequence joins TRBV20-1 and TRBJ2-4; 11 nucleotides agree with TRBD2. The trim removed 5 bases at V and 0 bases at J, leaving 6 bases unmatched. CDR1 is DFQATT and CDR2 is SNEGSKA in the germline V gene (reference sequence). The CDR3 contains 16 residues. CDR3 in DNA: TGCAGTGCTGTACTCGGACTAGCGGGAGCCAAAAACATTCAGTACTTC. Protein product: CSAVLGLAGAKNIQYF.

This clonotype was recorded many times. The rearrangement uses TRBV28 and TRBJ1-6; D gene uncertain. Between the trimmed V and J ends, which lost 6 bases and 12 bases, there was a span of 12 bases. This CDR3 is built from 12 residues. Germline V gene sequence: CDR1 MDHEN, CDR2 SYDVKM. CDR3 region: CASRVQDRPLHF. The CDR3 DNA is TGTGCCAGCAGAGTGCAGGATAGACCCCTCCACTTT.

This clonotype was observed at least ten times. The V call is TRBV5-1, the J call TRBJ2-1; TRBD1 matches at 9 bases. The V gene end was trimmed by 2 bases and the J gene end by 3 bases; junction bases not matched to a gene: 3. CDR1 and CDR2 (germline): SGHRS, YFSETQ. CDR3 size: 15 residues. The CDR3 DNA reads TGCGCCAGCAGCTTCACAGGGGGCGTCTACAATGAGCAGTTCTTC. Protein sequence: CASSFTGGVYNEQFF.

There are many counts of this clonotype. The rearrangement uses TRBV7-2 and TRBJ2-2; D remains ambiguous. Germline lookup yields CDR1 SGHTA and CDR2 FQGNSA. Trimming removed 4 bases at V and 8 bases at J, with 14 bases between. This CDR3 has 14 amino acids. CDR3 protein: CASSSVVWSGELFF. The CDR3 nucleotides read TGTGCCAGCAGCTCCGTCGTGTGGTCTGGGGAGCTGTTTTTT.

With regard to this clonotype: The germline gene is not matched at one end of the junction; a read error may be the cause. The rearrangement joins TRBV4-1 to TRBJ2-1; no firm D call. In germline, CDR1 is MGHRA, CDR2 YSYEKL. This CDR3 has 18 residues. CDR3: CAGSQPAGSLSSYSEQFF. In DNA form, the CDR3 reads TGCGCCGGCAGCCAACCTGCCGGGTCTTTGAGCTCCTACAGTGAGCAGTTCTTC.

This chain uses TRBV28 with TRBJ2-7; D is unresolved. V gave up 7 bases and J gave up 2 bases, with 15 bases separating them. CDR1 is MDHEN and CDR2 is SYDVKM in the germline V gene. This CDR3 comprises 14 residues. CDR3 DNA sequence: TGTGCCAGCACCACGGGCCGGGTCCCCTACGAGCAGTACTTC. Amino acid sequence: CASTTGRVPYEQYF.

This clonotype was recorded a few times. This may arise from a read error, as a much more abundant clone is one base away. The V gene is TRBV28, the J gene TRBJ2-7, with 10 bases that match TRBD2. Germline loops: CDR1 MDHEN, CDR2 SYDVKM. The CDR3 extends over 14 amino acids. Unmatched junction bases numbered 5, after V lost 2 bases and J lost 7 bases. CDR3 region: CASSLTSGMGEQYF. CDR3 bases: TGTGCCAGCAGTTTAACTAGCGGGATGGGTGAGCAGTACTTC.

This clonotype was observed at least ten times. The rearrangement links TRBV2 to TRBJ1-2, with 7 bases that match TRBD1. This CDR3 contains 14 residues. Trimming removed 2 bases from V and 4 bases from J; junction bases left unmatched: 4. Germline values: CDR1 SNHLY, CDR2 FYNNEI. CDR3 nucleotide sequence: TGTGCCAGCAGTGAAATGACAGGGAGCTATGGCTACACCTTC. As protein: CASSEMTGSYGYTF.

In this sample, this clonotype turned up a few times. A read error may be the cause here, since a much bigger clone is one base away. Given the absence of the conserved phenylalanine or tryptophan at the CDR3 end, a read error is likely. The chain's CDR3 is CSFSQGIGSNQPQHS. The DNA of the CDR3 is TGCAGCTTTTCACAGGGAATTGGGAGCAATCAGCCCCAGCATTCT. V gene TRBV29-1 combines with J gene TRBJ1-5, with TRBD1 as a possible D gene (6 bases). V was shortened by 8 bases and J by 1 base, with 18 bases between the two germline ends. CDR1 and CDR2 from the germline V gene are SQVTM and ANQGSEA. The length of the CDR3 is 15 residues.

At least ten counts were recorded for this clonotype. V and J are TRBV7-6 and TRBJ1-5; 7 nucleotides align to TRBD1. Germline-derived CDR1 and CDR2 are SGHVS and FNYEAQ. The CDR3 has 15 amino acids. V lost 1 base, J lost 4 bases, and 4 bases stayed unmatched. The CDR3 reads CASSLGDSSNQPQHF. CDR3 nucleotides: TGTGCCAGCAGCTTAGGGGACAGTTCAAATCAGCCCCAGCATTTT. The full variable domain, its missing parts supplied by reference TRBV7-6 and TRBJ1-5, is GAGVSQSPRYKVTKRGQDVALRCDPISGHVSLYWYRQALGQGPEFLTYFNYEAQQDKSGLPNDRFSAERPEGSISTLTIQRTEQRDSAMYRCASSLGDSSNQPQHFGDGTRLSIL.

This clonotype appeared many times. The chain employs TRBV20-1 and TRBJ2-7; D unclear. CDR3 length: 14 amino acids. From germline, CDR1 is DFQATT and CDR2 SNEGSKA (reference sequence). Trimming removed 0 bases from V and 0 bases from J, with 9 bases in between. Here the CDR3 reads CSARDGRRSYEQYF. In DNA, the CDR3 is TGCAGTGCTAGAGATGGACGGCGCTCCTACGAGCAGTACTTC.

This clonotype was observed at least ten times. The V gene is TRBV28, the J gene TRBJ2-3, with 8 positions matching TRBD2. Germline V gene sequence: CDR1 MDHEN, CDR2 SYDVKM. This CDR3 is built from 12 residues. The V and J ends lost 3 bases and 11 bases, in that order; junction bases with no gene match: 4. CDR3 bases: TGTGCCAGCAGTTTGCGGACTAGCCTGCAGTATTTT. Its translation is CASSLRTSLQYF. Together with reference TRBV28 and TRBJ2-3, the CDR3 gives the full variable domain: DVKVTQSSRYLVKRTGEKVFLECVQDMDHENMFWYRQDPGLGLRLIYFSYDVKMKEKGDIPEGYSVSREKKERFSLILESASTNQTSMYLCASSLRTSLQYFGPGTRLTVL.

About this clonotype itself: A much larger clone sits a single nucleotide away, making a read error possible. The J gene is TRBJ2-1, the V gene TRBV7-9, with 13 positions matching TRBD2. Trimming cost V 5 bases and J 9 bases; bases outside gene matches: 16. Per the germline V gene, CDR1 is SEHNR and CDR2 is FQNEAQ (reference sequence). The CDR3 covers 18 residues. The CDR3 protein is CASSRTSGGVNRGVEQFF. The CDR3 DNA is TGTGCCAGCAGCAGGACTAGCGGGGGAGTCAATAGGGGGGTTGAGCAGTTCTTC.

This clonotype was observed at least ten times. This chain connects TRBV5-6 to TRBJ2-1, with D possibly being TRBD1 (6 bases). The V gene lost 4 bases and the J gene lost 3 bases, with 14 bases spanning the gap. Germline V gene sequence: CDR1 SGHDT, CDR2 YYEEEE. This CDR3 has 15 amino acids. CDR3 region: CASSGTRHNYNEQFF. CDR3 nucleotide sequence: TGTGCCAGCAGCGGGACACGGCATAACTACAATGAGCAGTTCTTC.

This clonotype was counted between two and nine times. This sequence joins TRBV7-8 and TRBJ2-7; D is uncertain. Deletions cut 5 bases from V and 2 bases from J, with 13 bases between. The CDR3 spans 14 residues. CDR1 and CDR2 from the germline V gene are SGHVS and FQNEAQ. The CDR3 DNA is TGTGCCAGCAGCCCAACGCGACAACCCTACGAGCAGTACTTC. Translating it yields CASSPTRQPYEQYF.

By share, this clonotype counts as medium-sized. The chain is built from TRBV20-1 and TRBJ1-4, with 9 bases identical to TRBD2. The J call may be in error: the DNA end matches TRBJ2-3 better. Germline-derived CDR1 and CDR2 are DFQATT and SNEGSKA (reference sequence). This CDR3 has 14 residues. In nucleotides, the CDR3 is TGCAGTGCTCACCCGGGACTAGCATCAGATACGCAGTATTTT. Translating gives CSAHPGLASDTQYF.

This clonotype showed up just a few times. CDR3 DNA: TGTGCCAGCAGCTCTGAGTGGATGGTGAGGTCCGGGGAGCTGTTTTTT. Translation gives CASSSEWMVRSGELFF. The V call is TRBV7-2, the J call TRBJ2-2; D gene ambiguous. The CDR3 has 16 amino acids. V was pared by 4 bases and J by 6 bases, with 18 bases between. Germline loops: CDR1 SGHTA, CDR2 FQGNSA.